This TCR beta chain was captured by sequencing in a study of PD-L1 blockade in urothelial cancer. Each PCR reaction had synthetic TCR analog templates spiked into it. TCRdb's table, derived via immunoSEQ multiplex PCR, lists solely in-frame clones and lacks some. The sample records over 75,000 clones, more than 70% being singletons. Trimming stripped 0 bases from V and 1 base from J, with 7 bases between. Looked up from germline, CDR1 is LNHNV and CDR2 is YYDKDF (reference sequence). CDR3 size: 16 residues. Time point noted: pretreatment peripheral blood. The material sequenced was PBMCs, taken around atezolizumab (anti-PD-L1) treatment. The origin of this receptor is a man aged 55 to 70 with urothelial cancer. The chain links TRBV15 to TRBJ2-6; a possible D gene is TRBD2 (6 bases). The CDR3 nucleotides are TGTGCCACCAGCAGAGAGGGAGGATCTGGGGCCAACGTCCTGACTTTC. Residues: CATSREGGSGANVLTF.